There are a few counts of the clone carrying this T cell receptor beta chain. The target antigen is unknown. The length of the CDR3 is 14 residues. The germline gives CDR1 MNHEY, CDR2 SVGAGI. V lost 2 bases, J lost 5 bases, and 5 bases stayed unmatched. The PCR had 60 Vbeta and 13 Jbeta primers. Profiling relied on immunoSEQ multiplex PCR, and the TCRdb table lists in-frame clones only, not all of them. The sample has roughly 150,000 clones, 72% seen once. The sample belongs to a study of cytomegalovirus exposure and HLA in healthy donors. General observations from the study: Reports described diagnosis of cytomegalovirus status by the classifier as highly specific and sensitive. Analysis performed later found about 18,000 TCR beta sequences associated with HLA alleles at 0.05 false discovery rate.

The sequence was collected from a man between 40 and 49 years old in good health and CMV-seronegative. Specimen: PBMCs. V usage is TRBV6-5 and J usage is TRBJ1-1, with TRBD1 identical over 7 bases. The CDR3: CASSYQQGKTEAFF. The CDR3 nucleotides are TGTGCCAGCAGTTACCAACAGGGGAAAACTGAAGCTTTCTTT.